These T cell receptor beta chains were read from a single sample in a study of shared clonotypes between healthy human individuals. Assay used: immunoSEQ multiplex PCR; TCRdb lists only in-frame clones, some missing. Of 2 million to 2.5 million clones listed, approximately 90% were seen once; the top ten hold roughly 0.34%. Sequencing was carried out using naive CD4+ T cells from PBMCs. All receptors derive from a young man in good health. Some clones in this sample may be carry-over from other donors' samples. Each CDR3 is given with its conserved first and last residue. The D gene is left open where the match is weak. The size entry is marked missing in some rows and otherwise reads once, few, many or a size class.

d_call cdr3_length clone_size j_call v_call cdr3_nt cdr3_aa
- 15 - TRBJ1-3 TRBV28 TGTGCCAGCACATCAATGCGGGTAACCGGAAACACCATATATTTT CASTSMRVTGNTIYF
- 14 - TRBJ1-5 TRBV27 TGTGCCAGCAGTTTTATCCAGGGCAGCCAGCCCCAGCATTTT CASSFIQGSQPQHF
- 15 - TRBJ1-2 TRBV7-2 TGTGCCAGCAGCCCCCTGGGCAGAACTAACTATGGCTACACCTTC CASSPLGRTNYGYTF
- 16 once TRBJ1-5 TRBV23-1 TGCGCCAGCAGTCAATCGGGGGGGCGAGAATGGCAGCCCCAGCATTTT CASSQSGGREWQPQHF
- 13 - TRBJ1-6 TRBV5-1 TGCGCCAGCAGACGGGAAACGGGTTCACCCCTCCACTTT CASRRETGSPLHF
TRBD2 16 - TRBJ2-3 TRBV5-1 TGCGCCAGCAGCTTCGGGCTAGCGGGAGGGAGAGATACGCAGTATTTT CASSFGLAGGRDTQYF
TRBD1 15 - TRBJ1-5 TRBV7-2 TGTGCCAGCAGCCCCGGGACAGGTAGCAATCAGCCCCAGCATTTT CASSPGTGSNQPQHF
- 16 - TRBJ2-7 TRBV19 TGTGCCAGTAGTGCAGGGAGCGCCCATCGACCCCACGAGCAGTACTTC CASSAGSAHRPHEQYF
- 14 - TRBJ2-3 TRBV15 TGTGCCACCAGCAGAGGGGGAAGCACAGATACGCAGTATTTT CATSRGGSTDTQYF
- 17 - TRBJ1-2 TRBV5-1 TGCGCCAGCACCTTGGGTCCGGGAAATTTCGGGGACTATGGCTACACCTTC CASTLGPGNFGDYGYTF
- 15 - TRBJ2-6 TRBV5-1 TGCGCCAGCAGCCTCAGTCGTCGGGGGGCCAACGTCCTGACTTTC CASSLSRRGANVLTF
- 13 - TRBJ1-1 TRBV10-3 TGTGCCATCAGATTCGAGCCGGGGGCTGAAGCTTTCTTT CAIRFEPGAEAFF
TRBD2 16 - TRBJ2-5 TRBV11-3 TGTGCCAGCAGCCCGGGGACTAGCGGTAGCCAAGAGACCCAGTACTTC CASSPGTSGSQETQYF
TRBD1 13 - TRBJ2-1 TRBV29-1 TGCAGCGTTGAGCCGTACAGGGGAAATGAGCAGTTCTTC CSVEPYRGNEQFF
- 14 - TRBJ2-3 TRBV6-1 TGTGCCAGCACCGCTCGAAGTAATGGCAATACGCAGTATTTT CASTARSNGNTQYF
- 15 - TRBJ1-1 TRBV7-9 TGTGCCAGCAGCTTAGTGTCCGGGGGGGACACTGAAGCTTTCTTT CASSLVSGGDTEAFF
- 14 - TRBJ2-1 TRBV5-1 TGCGCCAGCAGAGGGTCGCGGGCCTACAATGAGCAGTTCTTC CASRGSRAYNEQFF
- 12 - TRBJ2-1 TRBV29-1 TGCAGCGGAGCTACTTCCTACAATGAGCAGTTCTTC CSGATSYNEQFF
TRBD2 16 - TRBJ2-7 TRBV13 TGTGCCAGCAGCTCGACCCCGGGACTAGCGGCTTACGAGCAGTACTTC CASSSTPGLAAYEQYF
- 14 - TRBJ1-5 TRBV18 TGTGCCAGCTCACCTGACGGGAGCAATCAGCCCCAGCATTTT CASSPDGSNQPQHF
- 14 - TRBJ1-1 TRBV2 TGTGCCAGCACCAGAGAAGGGAGGGACACTGAAGCTTTCTTT CASTREGRDTEAFF
TRBD2 13 - TRBJ2-7 TRBV29-1 TGCAGCGTTGGGGGTAGCGGGAGGAACGAGCAGTACTTC CSVGGSGRNEQYF
- 14 few TRBJ1-1 TRBV5-4 TGTGCCAGCAGCCTGGCGGGTGGTGACACTGAAGCTTTCTTT CASSLAGGDTEAFF
TRBD1 16 once TRBJ2-4 TRBV6-5 TGTGCCAGCAGTTCGCGACAGGGAGCAGCCAAAAACATTCAGTACTTC CASSSRQGAAKNIQYF
- 13 - TRBJ1-2 TRBV6-6 TGTGCCAGCAGCCGTGGACAGCCGGCCCGGGACACCTTC CASSRGQPARDTF
TRBD1 13 once TRBJ2-2 TRBV2 TGTGCCAGCGGGGACAGGAGCACCGGGGAGCTGTTTTTT CASGDRSTGELFF
TRBD2 15 - TRBJ2-7 TRBV28 TGTGCCAGCAGTTTTCCTAGCGGGAGCTCCTACGAGCAGTACTTC CASSFPSGSSYEQYF
- 17 once TRBJ2-6 TRBV7-3 TGTGCCAGCAGCCCAAGAGGGGGGGCCCCTGGGGCCAACGTCCTGACTTTC CASSPRGGAPGANVLTF
- 14 once TRBJ2-3 TRBV6-5 TGTGCCAGCAGTTACTCTAGGTTCACAGATACGCAGTATTTT CASSYSRFTDTQYF
- 14 - TRBJ1-6 TRBV28 TGTGCCAGCAGACCCGACAGGTTCGGATCACCCCTCCACTTT CASRPDRFGSPLHF
TRBD1 12 - TRBJ2-7 TRBV6-1 TGTGCCACAGGACAGGGGGCGATCGAGCAGTACTTC CATGQGAIEQYF
TRBD2 14 - TRBJ2-1 TRBV2 TGTGCCAGCAGTGCTAGCGGGAGAGGCAATGAGCAGTTCTTC CASSASGRGNEQFF
- 17 - TRBJ2-2 TRBV5-1 TGCGCCAGCAGCCCTGGCCTGCTAGCGTCGAACACCGGGGAGCTGTTTTTT CASSPGLLASNTGELFF
- 16 once TRBJ2-3 TRBV18 TGTGCCAGCTCACCACCGTCACAGGGAGGGAGAGATACGCAGTATTTT CASSPPSQGGRDTQYF
TRBD1 12 - TRBJ1-2 TRBV30 TGTGCCTGGGCCGGGACAGGGGAGAGTTACACCTTC CAWAGTGESYTF
TRBD1 16 - TRBJ2-5 TRBV11-1 TGTGCCAGCAGCTCTGGACAGGGTAGTTTGGGGGAGACCCAGTACTTC CASSSGQGSLGETQYF
- 12 - TRBJ2-7 TRBV6-1 TGTGCCAGCAGTGTTGGGGGCTACGAGCAGTACTTC CASSVGGYEQYF
TRBD2 15 - TRBJ2-7 TRBV5-4 TGTGCCAGCAGCCCACGTGGCGGGGGGCCCTACGAGCAGTACTTC CASSPRGGGPYEQYF
- 16 - TRBJ1-3 TRBV7-8 TGTGCCAGCAGCTTAGGAGGCCGGACAGCAGGAAACACCATATATTTT CASSLGGRTAGNTIYF
TRBD1 15 - TRBJ1-1 TRBV25-1 TGTGCCAGCAGTCCAACCGGGACAGGGAACACTGAAGCTTTCTTT CASSPTGTGNTEAFF
- 14 once TRBJ2-5 TRBV7-2 TGTGCCAGCAGCACTGATCGGGCGGGAAAGACCCAGTACTTC CASSTDRAGKTQYF
- 12 once TRBJ2-3 TRBV28 TGTGCCAGCATGGGCTCTCCGAATACGCAGTATTTT CASMGSPNTQYF
- 16 - TRBJ1-1 TRBV28 TGTGCCAGCAGTTTTGGGTGGAGGGGCCCGAACACTGAAGCTTTCTTT CASSFGWRGPNTEAFF
TRBD1 16 - TRBJ1-2 TRBV5-6 TGTGCCAGCAGCTTGCCGGGACAGGGCCCTCTCTATGGCTACACCTTC CASSLPGQGPLYGYTF
TRBD2 15 - TRBJ2-1 TRBV9 TGTGCCAGCAGCGCCTGGACTAGCGGCCCCAATGAGCAGTTCTTC CASSAWTSGPNEQFF
TRBD2 16 - TRBJ2-3 TRBV5-1 TGCGCCAGCAGCACGGGACTAGCGGAGAGCACAGATACGCAGTATTTT CASSTGLAESTDTQYF
- 10 - TRBJ1-1 TRBV30 TGTGCCTGGAAGTACACTGAAGCTTTCTTT CAWKYTEAFF
- 14 - TRBJ1-2 TRBV28 TGTGCCAGCAGTCGGGGGACTGCGACCTATGGCTACACCTTC CASSRGTATYGYTF
- 14 - TRBJ1-2 TRBV5-1 TGCGCCAGCAGCTTGGGCGGAACTAACTATGGCTACACCTTC CASSLGGTNYGYTF
- 13 - TRBJ2-1 TRBV27 TGTGCCAGCAGCCCAACGCCCTACAATGAGCAGTTCTTC CASSPTPYNEQFF
- 13 few TRBJ1-5 TRBV2 TGTGCCAGCATGGGGCAATACAATCAGCCCCAGCATTTT CASMGQYNQPQHF
- 17 - TRBJ2-5 TRBV11-2 TGTGCCAGCAGCTTAGCTCCCGCTCGGAAAGGGAAAGAGACCCAGTACTTC CASSLAPARKGKETQYF
- 14 - TRBJ2-1 TRBV5-3 TGTGCCAGAAGCTGGGAGAGTTCCTACAATGAGCAGTTCTTC CARSWESSYNEQFF
- 13 once TRBJ1-2 TRBV6-5 TGTGCCAGCAGTTGGAGGCCGGGAAATGGCTACACCTTC CASSWRPGNGYTF
- 14 - TRBJ2-5 TRBV9 TGTGCCAGCAGCGTTAGCCCAACACAAGAGACCCAGTACTTC CASSVSPTQETQYF